The 6 T cell receptor beta chains reported below all come from one sample, sequenced in a study of read filtering for tumor transcriptome and immune sequencing. The library was built from about 400 ng RNA with molecular barcoded adaptors for alpha/delta and beta/gamma chains. TCRdb ran MiXCR on the reads and lists one entry per CDR3 protein. The sample has roughly 38,000 distinct CDR3 sequences, roughly an eighth seen once. Sequencing used a population of CD138-negative cells sorted from bone marrow. These receptors came from a donor aged 40 or over with multiple myeloma.

In this sample, this clonotype turned up a few times. The chain couples TRBV7-9 to TRBJ1-1, with 7 bases matching TRBD1. Looked up from germline, CDR1 is SEHNR and CDR2 is FQNEAQ (reference sequence). The CDR3 has 16 amino acids. The junction had 8 bases not matched to a gene; V was cut back by 4 bases and J by 0 bases. The CDR3 is CASSSPGQSMNTEAFF. The CDR3 region has the DNA TGTGCCAGCAGCTCCCCGGGACAGTCCATGAACACTGAAGCTTTCTTT.

This clonotype was counted between two and nine times. CDR3 sequence: CASSLALTPYNEQFF. The CDR3, as DNA: TGTGCCAGCAGCTTGGCCCTCACCCCCTACAATGAGCAGTTCTTC. This chain links TRBV5-4 with TRBJ2-1; no definite D call. The CDR3 covers 15 residues. The V end lost 0 bases, the J end lost 2 bases, and 9 bases lay between the germline ends. Germline values: CDR1 SGHNT, CDR2 YYREEE (reference sequence).

This clonotype has a count of ten or more. The chain has TRBV7-9 and TRBJ2-7; 7 nucleotides agree with TRBD2. V was pared by 5 bases and J by 3 bases, with 4 bases of the junction left unmatched. The CDR3 has 13 residues. CDR1 and CDR2 from the germline V gene are SEHNR and FQNEAQ (reference sequence). CDR3 sequence: CASSPSGGYEQYF. CDR3 nucleotide sequence: TGTGCCAGCAGCCCCTCGGGGGGCTACGAGCAGTACTTC. Looking up the rest from reference TRBV7-9 and TRBJ2-7 gives the full variable domain: DTGVSQNPRHKITKRGQNVTFRCDPISEHNRLYWYRQTLGQGPEFLTYFQNEAQLEKSRLLSDRFSAERPKGSFSTLEIQRTEQGDSAMYLCASSPSGGYEQYFGPGTRLTVT.

This clonotype has a handful of counts. It may be a read error: a sequence one base away is much more abundant. The chain links TRBV5-1 to TRBJ2-3; D is undetermined. The CDR3 is 16 residues long. CDR1 and CDR2 from the germline V gene are SGHRS and YFSETQ. V was trimmed by 1 base and J by 4 bases, leaving 16 bases between them. The CDR3 coding sequence is TGCGCCAGCAGCTTGAATGGAGATTCCTCCGCAGATACGCAGTATTTT. Translated, it gives CASSLNGDSSADTQYF.

Note on this clonotype: A read error likely explains this, since a far larger clone differs by one base. The chain recombines TRBV11-3 with TRBJ2-1; D perhaps matches TRBD2 (6 bases). Germline V lookup: CDR1 SGHNT, CDR2 YENEEA. The CDR3 runs 14 residues. The V end lost 6 bases, the J end lost 6 bases, and 15 bases lay between the germline ends. CDR3 loop: CASSPGPAGNEQFF. The CDR3 nucleotides read TGTGCCAGCAGTCCGGGACCAGCGGGCAATGAGCAGTTCTTC.

This clonotype was counted many times. The V gene is TRBV4-1, the J gene TRBJ1-4; D not certain. From germline, CDR1 is MGHRA and CDR2 YSYEKL. Trimming shortened V by 1 base and J by 8 bases, and 8 bases separated the two germline ends. The CDR3 totals 13 residues. CDR3 nucleotides: TGCGCCAGCAGCCAAGGCAGAAGGGAAAAACTGTTTTTT. Protein: CASSQGRREKLFF.